The present entry profiles one T cell receptor beta chain with its context. What it recognizes is unknown. Version v3.0 of the immunoSEQ assay ran at survey level. Target depth was roughly 35,000-55,000 T-cell genomes per sample. Sequencing used immunoSEQ multiplex PCR; TCRdb keeps in-frame clones, though not all of them. Found here are 25,000 to 35,000 clones, roughly 90% of them singletons; the top ten hold roughly 4%. The sample belongs to a study of long-term antiretroviral therapy in people with HIV. Study-level findings and limits: Gathering of blood took place between 2004 and 2017, possibly under older ART regimens.

The CDR3 sequence is 14 residues long. With V trimmed by 4 bases and J by 2 bases, 5 bases remained unmatched. Germline V gene lookup returns CDR1 SGHTA and CDR2 FQGTGA. The TCR was taken from a woman aged 18 to 35 with HIV. V gene TRBV7-3 combines with J gene TRBJ2-7; TRBD1 matches 7 bases. Sequenced material: unsorted PBMCs, taken 0.5 years after starting antiretroviral therapy. The chain's CDR3 is CASSYSRGPYEQYF. For the CDR3, the DNA is TGTGCCAGCAGCTACTCAAGGGGGCCCTACGAGCAGTACTTC. Supplemented by reference TRBV7-3 and TRBJ2-7, the full variable domain reads GAGVSQTPSNKVTEKGKYVELRCDPISGHTALYWYRQSLGQGPEFLIYFQGTGAADDSGLPNDRFFAVRPEGSVSTLKIQRTERGDSAVYLCASSYSRGPYEQYFGPGTRLTVT.